These 26 T cell receptor beta chains were sequenced from one sample in a study of T cell changes during pregnancy in multiple sclerosis. Profiled with immunoSEQ multiplex PCR; TCRdb holds only in-frame clones, not every one. The repertoire includes about 39,000 clones, around 92% of them detected once, and roughly a quarter sits in the top ten. The sample here was CD8+ T cells from peripheral blood mononuclear cells, taken before pregnancy. The receptor set was obtained from a female donor with multiple sclerosis, enrolled in a pregnancy study.

This clone has just one count. This sequence joins TRBV7-6 and TRBJ1-3; the D gene is possibly TRBD1 (6 bases). Germline V lookup: CDR1 SGHVS, CDR2 FNYEAQ. Trimming pared 5 bases from V and 0 bases from J, leaving 20 bases between. This CDR3 spans 18 amino acids. The DNA of the CDR3 is TGTGCCAGCAGCCCTCTACGGATCACAGGGCTCTCTGGAAACACCATATATTTT. Translated: CASSPLRITGLSGNTIYF.

The gene calls are TRBV6-1 and TRBJ1-4; perhaps TRBD1 as D (6 bases). Per germline, CDR1 MNHNS and CDR2 SASEGT. V gave up 5 bases and J gave up 5 bases, with 12 bases separating them. The CDR3 totals 14 residues. The CDR3 nucleotides are TGTGCCAGCAGTTCAGGGGCGGGCAATGAAAAACTGTTTTTT. Its translation is CASSSGAGNEKLFF.

The chain is built from TRBV27 and TRBJ2-2, with 8 bases aligning to TRBD2. The ends lost 3 bases at V and 6 bases at J; junction bases unmatched: 3. CDR1 is MNHEY, CDR2 SMNVEV, per germline (reference sequence). The length of the CDR3 is 14 residues. DNA of the CDR3: TGTGCCAGCAGTTTTGACGGGAGGGCCGGGGAGCTGTTTTTT. The encoded protein is CASSFDGRAGELFF.

The V gene is TRBV14, the J gene TRBJ2-5, with D possibly TRBD2 on 5 matching bases. V dropped 7 bases and J dropped 1 base, with 10 bases sitting between them. This CDR3 is 13 amino acids long. The germline gives CDR1 SGHDN, CDR2 FVKESK. CDR3 sequence reads: CASTKDFQETQYF. The DNA for the CDR3 is TGTGCCAGCACTAAGGACTTCCAAGAGACCCAGTACTTC.

The CDR3 DNA reads as TGTGCCAGCAGTTACCGGAGCGGGAGTGAGCAGTTCTTC. It yields the protein CASSYRSGSEQFF. The chain uses TRBV6-5 and TRBJ2-1, with 8 bases aligning to TRBD2. CDR1 is MNHEY, CDR2 SVGAGI, per germline. The CDR3 runs 13 residues. With V trimmed by 2 bases and J by 9 bases, 3 bases remained unmatched.

This chain connects TRBV13 to TRBJ2-7; tentative D call: TRBD1 (5 bases). Germline-derived CDR1 and CDR2 are PRHDT and FYEKMQ (reference sequence). Trimming stripped 4 bases from V and 0 bases from J, with 16 bases between. This CDR3 region has 16 residues. CDR3 bases: TGTGCCAGCAGCTACGAGACAGCTGGAAGCTCCTACGAGCAGTACTTC. Amino acid sequence: CASSYETAGSSYEQYF.

This chain links TRBV28 with TRBJ2-1; D possibly corresponds to TRBD1 (5 bases). Germline V gene lookup returns CDR1 MDHEN and CDR2 SYDVKM. The CDR3 runs to 16 residues. V was cut by 4 bases and J by 5 bases, with 18 bases left in between. The CDR3 coding sequence is TGTGCCAGCAGTTGGGGCGTGACCGCGCTCCACAATGAGCAGTTCTTC. Amino acid sequence: CASSWGVTALHNEQFF.

CDR3 nucleotide sequence: TGTGCCAGCAGTGAACTAGCGGGGGGCCCAGATACGCAGTATTTT. Protein sequence: CASSELAGGPDTQYF. The chain uses TRBV6-1 and TRBJ2-3; 11 positions match TRBD2. J was trimmed by 4 bases and V by 2 bases; bases with no gene match: 2. The CDR3 is made up of 15 amino acids. From germline, CDR1 is MNHNS and CDR2 SASEGT.

This chain links TRBV16 with TRBJ1-1; 9 positions agree with TRBD1. Germline lookup yields CDR1 KGHSY and CDR2 FQNENV. CDR3 length: 15 amino acids. The V and J ends lost 4 bases and 7 bases, in that order; junction bases with no gene match: 10. The CDR3, as DNA: TGTGCCAGCAGCCTGAAGGCGGGGGGACAGGGTGAAGCTTTCTTT. Its translation: CASSLKAGGQGEAFF.

V usage is TRBV29-1 and J usage is TRBJ1-1; D is undetermined. Germline CDR1 SQVTM, CDR2 ANQGSEA. The CDR3 length is 12 residues. Trimming took 2 bases from V and 6 from J, leaving 10 bases between them. Here the CDR3 reads CSVERIAAEAFF. Written as DNA, the CDR3 is TGCAGCGTTGAAAGGATAGCGGCTGAAGCTTTCTTT.

This clone was picked up one time. V and J are TRBV16 and TRBJ2-1, with 9 bases that match TRBD1. With 3 bases clipped from V and 8 bases from J, the junction kept 5 bases outside the gene matches. Germline CDR1 and CDR2: KGHSY and FQNENV. The length of the CDR3 is 14 residues. The CDR3 protein is CASSQPGQGYEQFF. The CDR3 DNA sequence: TGTGCCAGCAGCCAGCCGGGACAGGGCTATGAGCAGTTCTTC.

The chain carries TRBV25-1 and TRBJ2-1, with D uncertain. The CDR3 length is 16 residues. The germline V and J ends were trimmed by 3 bases and 1 base, with 13 bases remaining between them. Germline assignment: CDR1 MGHDK and CDR2 SYGVNS. The CDR3 reads CASSDLTSQSYNEQFF. CDR3 sequence (DNA): TGTGCCAGCAGTGATTTAACTTCCCAATCCTACAATGAGCAGTTCTTC.

The CDR3 DNA is TGTGCCAGCAGTTTTGGGGGGGGGCCAGATACGCAGTATTTT. This translates into CASSFGGGPDTQYF. The genes are TRBV27 and TRBJ2-3; D may be TRBD2 (7 bases). The CDR3 loop spans 14 amino acids. Trimming pared 3 bases from V and 4 bases from J, leaving 11 bases between. Germline CDR1 reads MNHEY; CDR2 reads SMNVEV (reference sequence).

The V and J genes are TRBV9 and TRBJ2-3; 7 nucleotides agree with TRBD2. The germline CDR1 and CDR2 sequences are SGDLS and YYNGEE. The CDR3 covers 15 residues. The V segment lost 4 bases and the J segment 6 bases; nucleotides outside the gene matches: 11. This chain's CDR3 is CASSSTGGLQDTQYF. For the CDR3, the DNA is TGTGCCAGCAGCTCCACGGGGGGACTCCAGGATACGCAGTATTTT.

This chain connects TRBV7-3 to TRBJ2-1, with TRBD1 identical over 8 bases. The ends lost 2 bases at V and 5 bases at J; junction bases unmatched: 5. The CDR3 totals 15 residues. CDR1 is SGHTA, CDR2 FQGTGA, per germline. The chain's CDR3 is CASSLGQGANNEQFF. The CDR3 DNA reads as TGTGCCAGCAGCTTAGGGCAGGGGGCAAACAATGAGCAGTTCTTC.

This chain uses TRBV9 with TRBJ2-3, with 9 bases matching TRBD2. After removal of 0 bases from V and 2 bases from J, the junction contained 7 bases not matched to a gene. Germline CDR1 reads SGDLS; CDR2 reads YYNGEE. This CDR3 comprises 17 residues. CDR3: CASSVASLAGNTDTQYF. The CDR3 DNA reads as TGTGCCAGCAGCGTAGCTTCGCTAGCGGGAAACACAGATACGCAGTATTTT.

The chain employs TRBV15 and TRBJ1-5; possibly TRBD1 for D (6 bases). Between the trimmed V and J ends, which lost 1 base and 2 bases, there was a span of 9 bases. The germline V gene has CDR1 LNHNV and CDR2 YYDKDF (reference sequence). The CDR3 spans 15 residues. This CDR3 is CATSRGRQGNQPQHF. Here the CDR3 DNA reads TGTGCCACCAGCAGAGGTAGACAGGGCAATCAGCCCCAGCATTTT.

The gene calls are TRBV27 and TRBJ2-2; D not certain. Trimming left V 3 bases short and J 1 base short, with 9 bases between. Germline V gives CDR1 MNHEY, CDR2 SMNVEV (reference sequence). The CDR3 contains 15 residues. The chain's CDR3 is CASSFGPRNTGELFF. Here the CDR3 DNA reads TGTGCCAGCAGTTTTGGGCCACGGAACACCGGGGAGCTGTTTTTT.

The gene calls are TRBV4-1 and TRBJ2-7; no reliable D call. Per germline, CDR1 MGHRA and CDR2 YSYEKL. The V gene lost 3 bases and the J gene lost 1 base, with 7 bases spanning the gap. The CDR3 length is 13 residues. This CDR3 is CASSHPGSYEQYF. The CDR3 region has the DNA TGCGCCAGCAGCCACCCGGGTTCCTACGAGCAGTACTTC.

This rearrangement joins TRBV27 to TRBJ1-4, with D possibly TRBD1 on 6 matching bases. This CDR3 has 15 residues. Trimming removed 3 bases from V and 4 bases from J, with 12 bases in between. In germline, CDR1 is MNHEY, CDR2 SMNVEV (reference sequence). Here the CDR3 DNA reads TGTGCCAGCAGTTTTCGGACAGAACATAATGAAAAACTGTTTTTT. As protein: CASSFRTEHNEKLFF.

This rearrangement joins TRBV19 to TRBJ2-1; 9 bases map to TRBD2. Germline V gene sequence: CDR1 LNHDA, CDR2 SQIVND (reference sequence). The CDR3 has 15 residues. J gave up 8 bases and V 3 bases, and 8 bases lay outside the gene matches. CDR3 nucleotide sequence: TGTGCCAGTAGTATGGGAGCGGGAGGCTTCGATGAGCAGTTCTTC. Protein: CASSMGAGGFDEQFF.

This rearrangement joins TRBV5-1 to TRBJ1-2, with a weak D call TRBD1 (5 bases). This CDR3 spans 13 amino acids. Germline V gene sequence: CDR1 SGHRS, CDR2 YFSETQ. V was clipped by 7 bases and J by 3 bases, with 13 bases between them. CDR3 amino acids: CASGLRRDYGYTF. CDR3 coding DNA: TGCGCCAGCGGCCTACGCAGGGACTATGGCTACACCTTC.

The CDR3, as DNA: TGCGCCAGCAGCTTCCTAGCGGCTCAGTACAATGAGCAGTTCTTC. The encoded protein is CASSFLAAQYNEQFF. The V gene is TRBV5-1, the J gene TRBJ2-1; 7 bases map to TRBD2. V was clipped by 2 bases and J by 4 bases; unmatched bases: 6. Germline V lookup: CDR1 SGHRS, CDR2 YFSETQ. CDR3 length: 15 amino acids.

This chain uses TRBV25-1 with TRBJ2-5; D remains ambiguous. The CDR3 consists of 14 residues. The V and J ends lost 2 bases and 5 bases respectively, with 12 bases between them. CDR1 MGHDK and CDR2 SYGVNS come from the germline V gene. Written as DNA, the CDR3 is TGTGCCAGCAGTGAAAGAGTCCTATGGGAGACCCAGTACTTC. Its protein is CASSERVLWETQYF.

The rearrangement joins TRBV27 to TRBJ2-2, with TRBD1 matching over 9 bases. CDR1 MNHEY and CDR2 SMNVEV come from the germline V gene (reference sequence). This CDR3 has 19 amino acids. The trim removed 3 bases at V and 1 base at J, leaving 12 bases unmatched. The CDR3 sequence: CASSFYRTGVNLNTGELFF. Written as DNA, the CDR3 is TGTGCCAGCAGTTTTTATCGGACAGGGGTCAATTTGAACACCGGGGAGCTGTTTTTT.

This sequence joins TRBV7-9 and TRBJ2-7; the match to TRBD1 covers 8 bases. The CDR3 runs to 15 residues. With V trimmed by 4 bases and J by 3 bases, 8 bases remained unmatched. From germline, CDR1 is SEHNR and CDR2 FQNEAQ (reference sequence). The chain's CDR3 is CASSSGQGAGYEQYF. CDR3 coding DNA: TGTGCCAGCAGCTCCGGACAGGGCGCTGGCTACGAGCAGTACTTC. The full variable domain, with the rest looked up from reference TRBV7-9 and TRBJ2-7, is DTGVSQNPRHKITKRGQNVTFRCDPISEHNRLYWYRQTLGQGPEFLTYFQNEAQLEKSRLLSDRFSAERPKGSFSTLEIQRTEQGDSAMYLCASSSGQGAGYEQYFGPGTRLTVT.